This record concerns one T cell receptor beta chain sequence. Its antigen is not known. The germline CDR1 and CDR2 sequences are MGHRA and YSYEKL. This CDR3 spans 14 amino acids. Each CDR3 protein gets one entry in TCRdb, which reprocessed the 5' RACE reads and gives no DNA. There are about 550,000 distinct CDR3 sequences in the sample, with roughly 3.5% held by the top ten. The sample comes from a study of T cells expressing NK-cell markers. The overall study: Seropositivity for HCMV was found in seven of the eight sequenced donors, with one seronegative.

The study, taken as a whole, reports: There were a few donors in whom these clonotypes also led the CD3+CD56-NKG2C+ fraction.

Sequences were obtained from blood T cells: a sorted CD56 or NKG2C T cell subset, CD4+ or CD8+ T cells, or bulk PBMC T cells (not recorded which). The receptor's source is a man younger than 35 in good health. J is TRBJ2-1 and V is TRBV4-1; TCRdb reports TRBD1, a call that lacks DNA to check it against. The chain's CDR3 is CASSRGPGNNEQFF.